The 26 T cell receptor beta chains reported below all come from one sample, sequenced in a study of blood T cell repertoires in COVID-19. Data came from immunoSEQ multiplex PCR; TCRdb stores just in-frame clones and leaves some out. The sample lists about 440,000 clones; 85% to 90% were seen once. Sample: peripheral blood. Every receptor here comes from a woman aged 25 to 39 with acute or convalescent COVID-19.

The CDR3 region is CASSLGWGRGEQYF. The CDR3 nucleotides read TGTGCCAGCAGTCTAGGATGGGGCAGGGGCGAGCAGTACTTC. This chain joins TRBV27 and TRBJ2-7, with D possibly TRBD1 on 6 matching bases. Germline-derived CDR1 and CDR2 are MNHEY and SMNVEV (reference sequence). This CDR3 is 14 amino acids long. The ends were cut back, 5 bases at V and 6 bases at J, with 17 bases in the middle.

The rearrangement joins TRBV30 to TRBJ2-1, with 7 nucleotides matching TRBD1. CDR3 length: 15 amino acids. The trim removed 0 bases at V and 3 bases at J, leaving 5 bases unmatched. Germline V lookup: CDR1 GTSNPN, CDR2 SVGIG (reference sequence). CDR3 in amino acids: CAWSVLTGFYNEQFF. CDR3 DNA sequence: TGTGCCTGGAGTGTCCTGACAGGGTTCTACAATGAGCAGTTCTTC. Full variable domain (remainder filled in from reference TRBV30 and TRBJ2-1): SQTIHQWPATLVQPVGSPLSLECTVEGTSNPNLYWYRQAAGRGLQLLFYSVGIGQISSEVPQNLSASRPQDRQFILSSKKLLLSDSGFYLCAWSVLTGFYNEQFFGPGTRLTVL.

This rearrangement joins TRBV7-2 to TRBJ2-3, with a possible D match to TRBD2 (7 bases). Trimming shortened V by 2 bases and J by 4 bases, and 13 bases separated the two germline ends. Germline lookup yields CDR1 SGHTA and CDR2 FQGNSA. The CDR3 consists of 15 residues. CDR3 DNA: TGTGCCAGCAGCTTACGGGGGGCCAGGGCAGATACGCAGTATTTT. Its protein is CASSLRGARADTQYF.

This chain uses TRBV15 with TRBJ1-2; 10 bases match TRBD1. The CDR3 extends over 15 amino acids. Germline lookup yields CDR1 LNHNV and CDR2 YYDKDF (reference sequence). J lost 6 bases, V lost 3 bases, and 7 bases had no gene match. The chain's CDR3 is CATSRDRGKFNGYTF. In DNA, the CDR3 is TGTGCCACCAGCAGGGACAGGGGGAAATTCAATGGCTACACCTTC. Combining the CDR3 with reference TRBV15 and TRBJ1-2 gives the whole variable domain DAMVIQNPRYQVTQFGKPVTLSCSQTLNHNVMYWYQQKSSQAPKLLFHYYDKDFNNEADTPDNFQSRRPNTSFCFLDIRSPGLGDTAMYLCATSRDRGKFNGYTFGSGTRLTVV.

This sequence joins TRBV5-1 and TRBJ1-3; the match to TRBD1 covers 8 bases. CDR1 is SGHRS and CDR2 is YFSETQ in the germline V gene. Germline trimming cut 4 bases from V and 2 bases from J; bases unmatched to any gene: 8. The CDR3 covers 16 residues. The CDR3 bases are TGCGCCAGCAGCGTGACAGGGGTACAGGCTGGAAACACCATATATTTT. Translating it yields CASSVTGVQAGNTIYF.

Points on this clone: A read error is possible here, since a much larger clone lies one base away. Other nucleotide sequences in the sample specify the same CDR3. The V and J genes are TRBV19 and TRBJ1-5; tentative D call: TRBD1 (6 bases). Germline CDR1 reads LNHDA; CDR2 reads SQIVND (reference sequence). V dropped 3 bases and J dropped 4 bases, with 22 bases sitting between them. The CDR3 loop spans 18 amino acids. Here the CDR3 DNA reads TGTGCCAGTAGTATTGTCGAAGGGGGTGGGCGACTAAATCAGCCCCAGCATTTT. Its translation: CASSIVEGGGRLNQPQHF.

The chain employs TRBV15 and TRBJ2-7; the match to TRBD2 covers 8 bases. Germline V gene lookup returns CDR1 LNHNV and CDR2 YYDKDF (reference sequence). Trimming cost V 1 base and J 0 bases; bases outside gene matches: 11. The CDR3 totals 18 residues. The CDR3 nucleotides are TGTGCCACCAGCAGAGTCTCTTCTAGCGGGTCCCTCTCCTACGAGCAGTACTTC. This gives the protein CATSRVSSSGSLSYEQYF. Drawing the rest from reference TRBV15 and TRBJ2-7, the complete variable domain is DAMVIQNPRYQVTQFGKPVTLSCSQTLNHNVMYWYQQKSSQAPKLLFHYYDKDFNNEADTPDNFQSRRPNTSFCFLDIRSPGLGDTAMYLCATSRVSSSGSLSYEQYFGPGTRLTVT.

The V gene is TRBV6-5, the J gene TRBJ1-2, with D tentatively TRBD1 (6 bases). The CDR3 runs to 14 residues. Germline CDR1 reads MNHEY; CDR2 reads SVGAGI. Trimming took 6 bases from V and 4 from J, leaving 15 bases between them. CDR3 DNA: TGTGCCAGCAGGCCGACCCAGGGGCGCTATGGCTACACCTTC. This gives the protein CASRPTQGRYGYTF.

The chain combines TRBV4-1 with TRBJ1-4; a possible D gene is TRBD1 (6 bases). Germline CDR1 is MGHRA and CDR2 is YSYEKL. The length of the CDR3 is 16 residues. The ends were cut back, 6 bases at V and 2 bases at J, with 16 bases in the middle. CDR3 in amino acids: CASRGEGGLTNEKLFF. In DNA form, the CDR3 reads TGCGCCAGCAGGGGGGAAGGGGGTTTGACTAATGAAAAACTGTTTTTT.

The chain links TRBV12-1 to TRBJ2-3; the table's D call, TRBD2, was not checked against the DNA. TRBV12-1 is labeled a pseudogene. The length of the CDR3 is 19 residues. CDR3 loop: CASSFLRDERGTLTDTQYF. In nucleotides, the CDR3 is TGTGCCAGCAGCTTTTTAAGGGATGAGCGGGGGACCCTCACAGATACGCAGTATTTT.

The V and J genes are TRBV27 and TRBJ2-5; 7 positions match TRBD1. This CDR3 is 13 amino acids long. Germline V gene lookup returns CDR1 MNHEY and CDR2 SMNVEV (reference sequence). J was trimmed by 5 bases and V by 6 bases; bases with no gene match: 6. CDR3 bases: TGTGCCAGCAGCCGACAGGGAAGGGAGACCCAGTACTTC. Translated: CASSRQGRETQYF.

The V gene is TRBV5-1, the J gene TRBJ2-7; D remains ambiguous. Germline values: CDR1 SGHRS, CDR2 YFSETQ. V was shortened by 2 bases and J by 0 bases, with 15 bases between the two germline ends. This CDR3 region has 16 residues. The CDR3 DNA sequence: TGCGCCAGCAGCTTTGACGGCAGGTCCAGCTCCTACGAGCAGTACTTC. It codes for CASSFDGRSSSYEQYF.

This clone turned up a few times. The chain recombines TRBV7-3 with TRBJ1-1; D call uncertain. CDR1 is SGHTA, CDR2 FQGTGA, per germline. V was clipped by 2 bases and J by 9 bases, with 13 bases between them. The CDR3 is 13 residues long. The CDR3 is CASSLSASTKAFF. The DNA of the CDR3 is TGTGCCAGCAGCTTATCTGCGAGTACCAAAGCTTTCTTT.

Only one count was recorded for this clone. The rearrangement uses TRBV27 and TRBJ2-1; perhaps TRBD2 as D (5 bases). CDR1 MNHEY and CDR2 SMNVEV come from the germline V gene (reference sequence). Trimming cost V 10 bases and J 7 bases, with 14 bases left between them. The CDR3 sequence is 12 residues long. For the CDR3, the DNA is TGTGCCACCGGTCGTGGCGGGAATGAGCAGTTCTTC. Its translation: CATGRGGNEQFF.

The chain employs TRBV15 and TRBJ1-1, with 8 bases that match TRBD1. Germline V gives CDR1 LNHNV, CDR2 YYDKDF (reference sequence). This CDR3 is built from 13 residues. With V trimmed by 6 bases and J by 5 bases, 5 bases remained unmatched. In DNA form, the CDR3 reads TGTGCCACCAGTCTCGGACAGGGAACTGAAGCTTTCTTT. Its translation: CATSLGQGTEAFF.

V usage is TRBV14 and J usage is TRBJ2-2; TRBD1 might be the D (6 bases). This CDR3 is 17 amino acids long. Germline V lookup: CDR1 SGHDN, CDR2 FVKESK. Trimming took 3 bases from V and 0 from J, leaving 14 bases between them. The CDR3 bases are TGTGCCAGCAGCCAGCCCCCGGGACAACCGAACACCGGGGAGCTGTTTTTT. Its translation is CASSQPPGQPNTGELFF.

This clone is a singleton in its sample. The V gene is TRBV10-3, the J gene TRBJ2-1, with a weak D call TRBD2 (6 bases). The CDR3 has 17 amino acids. Looked up from germline, CDR1 is ENHRY and CDR2 is SYGVKD. The V gene lost 0 bases and the J gene lost 1 base, with 13 bases spanning the gap. CDR3 amino acids: CAISESSGGESYNEQFF. The CDR3 bases are TGTGCCATCAGTGAGTCGTCCGGCGGGGAATCCTACAATGAGCAGTTCTTC.

This clone was counted between two and nine times. This sequence joins TRBV9 and TRBJ2-1; no reliable D call. Per germline, CDR1 SGDLS and CDR2 YYNGEE. V shed 3 bases and J shed 6 bases, with 10 bases lying between them. This CDR3 contains 13 residues. The CDR3 bases are TGTGCCAGCAGCGACCGCCCGGGCAATGAGCAGTTCTTC. Translating it yields CASSDRPGNEQFF.

This chain joins TRBV6-1 and TRBJ1-5; 8 nucleotides align to TRBD1. V dropped 3 bases and J dropped 9; count of bases not matched to a gene: 13. The CDR3 runs to 16 residues. From germline, CDR1 is MNHNS and CDR2 SASEGT. DNA for the CDR3: TGTGCCAGCAGTGACCCCGACAGGGGCCGGCTAGGGCCCCAGCATTTT. Its translation is CASSDPDRGRLGPQHF.

The CDR3 is CASSPRDRGFEEQYF. The CDR3 nucleotides are TGTGCCAGCAGCCCCCGGGACAGGGGGTTTGAGGAGCAGTACTTC. The chain uses TRBV11-2 and TRBJ2-7; 11 bases align to TRBD1. The ends lost 5 bases at V and 7 bases at J; junction bases unmatched: 10. The length of the CDR3 is 15 residues. CDR1 is SGHAT and CDR2 is FQNNGV in the germline V gene.

The sample holds one count of this clone. This rearrangement joins TRBV5-6 to TRBJ2-7; TRBD2 might be the D (6 bases). The CDR3 length is 12 residues. The germline CDR1 and CDR2 sequences are SGHDT and YYEEEE. The V and J ends lost 4 bases and 6 bases respectively, with 11 bases between them. The CDR3 loop reads CASSTRGGEQYF. The CDR3 DNA is TGTGCCAGCAGCACGCGGGGTGGCGAGCAGTACTTC.

The count of this clone is one. The V and J genes are TRBV7-8 and TRBJ2-7; 11 positions match TRBD1. Germline assignment: CDR1 SGHVS and CDR2 FQNEAQ. The trim removed 6 bases at V and 7 bases at J, leaving 2 bases unmatched. The CDR3 is 12 residues long. The CDR3 spells CASSWDRGEQYF. Here the CDR3 DNA reads TGTGCCAGCAGTTGGGACAGGGGGGAGCAGTACTTC.

This clone was counted a single time. The genes are TRBV2 and TRBJ2-1, with 7 nucleotides matching TRBD1. CDR3 length equals 17 residues. CDR1 is SNHLY and CDR2 is FYNNEI in the germline V gene. After removal of 6 bases from V and 9 bases from J, the junction contained 20 bases not matched to a gene. The CDR3 reads CASRATPFKTGSAEQFF. The CDR3 DNA is TGTGCCAGCAGAGCCACCCCCTTTAAGACAGGGTCGGCTGAGCAGTTCTTC.

The CDR3 coding sequence is TGCGCCAGCAGCTTAAACGGAGGGGAGTTCTTC. It yields the protein CASSLNGGEFF. The V call is TRBV5-1, the J call TRBJ2-1; weak D call: TRBD2 (6 bases). The germline V gene encodes CDR1 SGHRS and CDR2 YFSETQ. This CDR3 comprises 11 residues. Trimming took 2 bases from V and 14 from J, leaving 11 bases between them.

This chain connects TRBV2 to TRBJ2-1; possible D gene TRBD2, 6 bases. CDR1 SNHLY and CDR2 FYNNEI come from the germline V gene. The CDR3 spans 13 residues. Deletions cut 6 bases from V and 7 bases from J, with 13 bases between. CDR3 DNA: TGTGCCAGCAGCCGGCGGGGCGAAAATGAGCAGTTCTTC. This gives the protein CASSRRGENEQFF.

The chain has TRBV4-1 and TRBJ1-4; TRBD1 matches at 9 bases. Germline V gives CDR1 MGHRA, CDR2 YSYEKL. Trimming cost V 3 bases and J 8 bases; bases outside gene matches: 7. The CDR3 length is 15 residues. The DNA of the CDR3 is TGCGCCAGCAGCCAGAAGGGACAGGGACGGGAAAAACTGTTTTTT. It translates to CASSQKGQGREKLFF.